This T cell receptor beta chain was recovered during a study of T cell changes during pregnancy in multiple sclerosis. The table came from immunoSEQ multiplex PCR; TCRdb's copy has only in-frame clones and leaves some out. The profile shows almost 55,000 clones, more than 75% of them singletons. V lost 4 bases, J lost 2 bases, and 2 bases stayed unmatched. Per the germline V gene, CDR1 is MGHDK and CDR2 is SYGVNS. The CDR3 spans 16 residues. The source of this sequence is a female donor with multiple sclerosis, enrolled in a pregnancy study. This sample comprised CD8+ T cells from peripheral blood mononuclear cells, obtained before pregnancy. This chain uses TRBV25-1 with TRBJ2-3, with 14 positions matching TRBD2. The CDR3: CASSGGLAGDTDTQYF. The CDR3 DNA reads as TGTGCCAGCAGTGGGGGACTAGCGGGGGACACAGATACGCAGTATTTT.